This T cell receptor beta chain was found in a study of T-cell reconstitution after alpha-beta-depleted transplantation in children. Only a few counts were recorded for this clonotype. After removal of 3 bases from V and 11 bases from J, the junction contained 18 bases not matched to a gene. This CDR3 comprises 17 residues. Germline V lookup: CDR1 WSHSY, CDR2 SAAADI. A TCRbeta library incorporating unique molecular identifiers was prepared. TCRdb re-analysed the PCR reads in MiXCR, keeping a single row per CDR3 protein. Counted here are about 200,000 distinct CDR3 sequences, approximately 7% occurring once; the ten biggest clones make up approximately 5.7%.

The TCR was taken from a boy under 10 years old with acute lymphoblastic leukemia, due to receive a stem cell transplant. Material: PBMCs, obtained before TCRalphabeta/CD19-depleted stem cell transplant. The chain joins TRBV10-2 to TRBJ1-1, with TRBD1 matching 10 bases. Here the CDR3 DNA reads TGCGCCAGCAGTGATATGTTTTCCGGGACAGGGGTTTATTTGGCTTTCTTT. It encodes CASSDMFSGTGVYLAFF.